This paragraph covers one T cell receptor (beta chain) sequence. The record originates from a study of T cells expressing NK-cell markers. Study background: Source material for TCR beta repertoires consisted of sorted CD3+CD56+NKG2C+, CD3+CD56+NKG2C- and CD3+CD56-NKG2C+ T cells.

For each CDR3 protein, TCRdb gives one entry from its re-call of the 5' RACE reads, without DNA. There are around 380,000 distinct CDR3 sequences in the sample, with around 11% held by the top ten. This CDR3 has 13 residues. Germline V CDR1 and CDR2: MNHEY, SMNVEV (reference sequence). The origin of this receptor is a woman between 45 and 60 years old in good health. This chain uses TRBV27 with TRBJ1-5; no DNA is available, so the TRBD1 call from TCRdb remains unchecked. Sequencing was performed on blood T cells: a sorted CD56 or NKG2C T cell subset, CD4+ or CD8+ T cells, or bulk PBMC T cells (not recorded which). This CDR3 is CASSPGQPQPQHF.